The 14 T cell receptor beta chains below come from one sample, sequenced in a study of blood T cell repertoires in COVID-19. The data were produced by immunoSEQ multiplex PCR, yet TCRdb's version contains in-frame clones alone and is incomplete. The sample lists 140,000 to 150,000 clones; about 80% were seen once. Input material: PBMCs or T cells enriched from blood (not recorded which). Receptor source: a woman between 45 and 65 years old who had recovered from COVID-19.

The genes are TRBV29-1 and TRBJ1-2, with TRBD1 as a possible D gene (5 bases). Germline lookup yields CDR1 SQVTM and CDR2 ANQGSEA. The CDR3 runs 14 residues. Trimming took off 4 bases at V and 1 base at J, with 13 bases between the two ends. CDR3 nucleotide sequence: TGCAGCGTTGGGGAAGACAGATTTAACTATGGCTACACCTTC. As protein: CSVGEDRFNYGYTF. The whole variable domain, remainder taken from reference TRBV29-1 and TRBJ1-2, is SAVISQKPSRDICQRGTSLTIQCQVDSQVTMMFWYRQQPGQSLTLIATANQGSEATYESGFVIDKFPISRPNLTFSTLTVSNMSPEDSSIYLCSVGEDRFNYGYTFGSGTRLTVV.

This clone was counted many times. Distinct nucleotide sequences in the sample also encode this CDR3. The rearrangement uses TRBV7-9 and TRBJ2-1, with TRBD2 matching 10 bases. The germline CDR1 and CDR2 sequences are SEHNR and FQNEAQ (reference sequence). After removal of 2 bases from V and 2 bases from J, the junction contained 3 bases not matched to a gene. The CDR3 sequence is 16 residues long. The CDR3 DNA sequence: TGTGCCAGCAGCTTATCGCTAGCGGGGGCCTACAATGAGCAGTTCTTC. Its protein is CASSLSLAGAYNEQFF. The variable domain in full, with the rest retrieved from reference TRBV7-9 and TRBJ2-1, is DTGVSQNPRHKITKRGQNVTFRCDPISEHNRLYWYRQTLGQGPEFLTYFQNEAQLEKSRLLSDRFSAERPKGSFSTLEIQRTEQGDSAMYLCASSLSLAGAYNEQFFGPGTRLTVL.

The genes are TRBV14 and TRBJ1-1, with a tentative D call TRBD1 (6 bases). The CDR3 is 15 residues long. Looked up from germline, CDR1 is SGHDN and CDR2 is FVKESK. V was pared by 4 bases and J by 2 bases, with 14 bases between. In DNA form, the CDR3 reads TGTGCCAGCAGCCCCCGACAGGCGCTTAACACTGAAGCTTTCTTT. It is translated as CASSPRQALNTEAFF.

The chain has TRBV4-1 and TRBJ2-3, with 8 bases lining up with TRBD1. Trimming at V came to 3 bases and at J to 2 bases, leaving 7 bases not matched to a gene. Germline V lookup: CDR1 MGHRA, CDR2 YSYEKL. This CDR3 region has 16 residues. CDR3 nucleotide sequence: TGCGCCAGCAGCCAGCGACAGGGGTCGAACACAGATACGCAGTATTTT. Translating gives CASSQRQGSNTDTQYF.

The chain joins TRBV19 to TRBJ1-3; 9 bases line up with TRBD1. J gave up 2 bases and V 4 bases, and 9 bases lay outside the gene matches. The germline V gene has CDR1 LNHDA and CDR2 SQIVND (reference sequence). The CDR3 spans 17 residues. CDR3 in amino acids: CASSTRQGVIPGNTIYF. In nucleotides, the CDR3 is TGTGCCAGTAGTACCCGACAGGGGGTGATTCCTGGAAACACCATATATTTT.

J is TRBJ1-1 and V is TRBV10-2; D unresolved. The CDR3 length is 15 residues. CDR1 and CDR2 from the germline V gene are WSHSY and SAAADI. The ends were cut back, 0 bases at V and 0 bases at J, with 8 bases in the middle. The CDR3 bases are TGCGCCAGCAGTGAGTCGCGCAACTTGAACACTGAAGCTTTCTTT. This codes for CASSESRNLNTEAFF.

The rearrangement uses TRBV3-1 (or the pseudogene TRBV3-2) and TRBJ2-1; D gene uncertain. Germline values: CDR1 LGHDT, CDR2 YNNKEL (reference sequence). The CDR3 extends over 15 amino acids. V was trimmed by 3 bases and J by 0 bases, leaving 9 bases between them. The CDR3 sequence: CASSQFTGSYNEQFF. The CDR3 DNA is TGTGCCAGCAGCCAGTTCACTGGCTCCTACAATGAGCAGTTCTTC.

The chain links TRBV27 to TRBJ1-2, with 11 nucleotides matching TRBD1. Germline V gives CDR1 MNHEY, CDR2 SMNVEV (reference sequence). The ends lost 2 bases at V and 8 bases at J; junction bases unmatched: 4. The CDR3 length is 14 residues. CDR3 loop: CASSLMGQGGGYTF. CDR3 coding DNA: TGTGCCAGCAGTTTAATGGGACAGGGGGGCGGCTACACCTTC.

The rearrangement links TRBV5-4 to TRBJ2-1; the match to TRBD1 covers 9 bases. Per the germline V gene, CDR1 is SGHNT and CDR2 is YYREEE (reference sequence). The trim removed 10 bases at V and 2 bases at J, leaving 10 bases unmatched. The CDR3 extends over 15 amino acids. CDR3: CAQLDRGSAYNEQFF. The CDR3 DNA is TGTGCCCAGCTGGACAGGGGATCCGCCTACAATGAGCAGTTCTTC. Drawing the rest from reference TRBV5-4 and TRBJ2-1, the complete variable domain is ETGVTQSPTHLIKTRGQQVTLRCSSQSGHNTVSWYQQALGQGPQFIFQYYREEENGRGNFPPRFSGLQFPNYSSELNVNALELDDSALYLCAQLDRGSAYNEQFFGPGTRLTVL.

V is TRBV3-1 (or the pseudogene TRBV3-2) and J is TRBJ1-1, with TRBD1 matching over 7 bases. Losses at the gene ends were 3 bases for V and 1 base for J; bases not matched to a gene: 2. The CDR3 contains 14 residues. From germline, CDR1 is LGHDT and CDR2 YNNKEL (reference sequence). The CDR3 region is CASSHGDRNTEAFF. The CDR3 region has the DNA TGTGCCAGCAGCCACGGGGACAGGAACACTGAAGCTTTCTTT.

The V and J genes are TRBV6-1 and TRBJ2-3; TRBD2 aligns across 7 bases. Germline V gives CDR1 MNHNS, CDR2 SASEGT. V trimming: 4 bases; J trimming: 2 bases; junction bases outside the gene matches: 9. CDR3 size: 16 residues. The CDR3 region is CASSGWDYTLTDTQYF. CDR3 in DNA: TGTGCCAGCAGTGGCTGGGACTACACCCTCACAGATACGCAGTATTTT.

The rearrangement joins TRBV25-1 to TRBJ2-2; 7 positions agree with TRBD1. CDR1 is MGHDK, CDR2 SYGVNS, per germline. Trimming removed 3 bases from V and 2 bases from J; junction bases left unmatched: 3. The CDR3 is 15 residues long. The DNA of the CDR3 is TGTGCCAGCAGTGATCCAGGGGGAAACACCGGGGAGCTGTTTTTT. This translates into CASSDPGGNTGELFF.

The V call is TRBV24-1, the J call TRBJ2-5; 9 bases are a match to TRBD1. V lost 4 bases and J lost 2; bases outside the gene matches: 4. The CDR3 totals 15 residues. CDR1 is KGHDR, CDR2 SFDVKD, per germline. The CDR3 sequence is CATSDPGQGQETQYF. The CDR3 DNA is TGTGCCACCAGTGACCCCGGACAGGGGCAAGAGACCCAGTACTTC.

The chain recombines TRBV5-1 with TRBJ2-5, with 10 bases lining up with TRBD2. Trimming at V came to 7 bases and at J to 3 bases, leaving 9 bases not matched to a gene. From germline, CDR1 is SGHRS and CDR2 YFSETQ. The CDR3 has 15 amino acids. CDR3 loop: CASSLAGGSEETQYF. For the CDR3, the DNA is TGCGCCAGCTCGTTAGCGGGGGGTTCCGAAGAGACCCAGTACTTC. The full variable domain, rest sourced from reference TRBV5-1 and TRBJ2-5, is KAGVTQTPRYLIKTRGQQVTLSCSPISGHRSVSWYQQTPGQGLQFLFEYFSETQRNKGNFPGRFSGRQFSNSRSEMNVSTLELGDSALYLCASSLAGGSEETQYFGPGTRLLVL.